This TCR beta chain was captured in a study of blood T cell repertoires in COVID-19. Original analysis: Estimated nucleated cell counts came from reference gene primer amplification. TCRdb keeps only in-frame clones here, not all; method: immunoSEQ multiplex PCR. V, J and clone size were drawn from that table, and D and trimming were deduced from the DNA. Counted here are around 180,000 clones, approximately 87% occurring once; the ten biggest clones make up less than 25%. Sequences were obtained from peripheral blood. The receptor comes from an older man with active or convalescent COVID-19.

CDR3 loop: CATSRGDGSSYEQYF. The CDR3 nucleotides read TGTGCCACCAGCAGAGGGGACGGGAGCTCCTACGAGCAGTACTTC. The genes are TRBV15 and TRBJ2-7; D possibly corresponds to TRBD2 (6 bases). CDR1 is LNHNV, CDR2 YYDKDF, per germline (reference sequence). The CDR3 contains 15 residues. Trimming pared 1 base from V and 0 bases from J, leaving 10 bases between.